This T cell receptor (beta chain) was sequenced for a study of regulatory T cells in long-lasting Graves disease. In building TCR beta libraries, iRepertoire HTBI primers were used together with Arm-PCR of CDR3 regions. A single record per CDR3 protein comes from TCRdb applying MiXCR to the multiplex PCR reads. The repertoire consists of roughly 610,000 distinct CDR3 sequences, with about 15% occurring once and the leading ten covering approximately 18%. The time point: newly diagnosed GD, antithyroid drugs for less than 3 months. The TCR library was made from RNA extracted from PBMCs. This clonotype has ten or more counts. This CDR3 contains 13 residues. The V and J ends lost 6 bases and 4 bases respectively, with 7 bases between them. Germline values: CDR1 LNHDA, CDR2 SQIVND (reference sequence). The same sample was also studied in work on T cells in Graves' hyperthyroidism and ophthalmopathy.

The source material was peripheral blood mononuclear cells (PBMCs), sampled at new diagnosis, from a patient treated with antithyroid drugs. V usage is TRBV19 and J usage is TRBJ1-6, with D uncertain. This sequence originates from a woman aged 25 to 45 with Graves disease. CDR3 sequence: CASRQRYNSPLHF. As DNA, the CDR3 is TGTGCCAGTAGGCAGAGATATAATTCACCCCTCCACTTT.